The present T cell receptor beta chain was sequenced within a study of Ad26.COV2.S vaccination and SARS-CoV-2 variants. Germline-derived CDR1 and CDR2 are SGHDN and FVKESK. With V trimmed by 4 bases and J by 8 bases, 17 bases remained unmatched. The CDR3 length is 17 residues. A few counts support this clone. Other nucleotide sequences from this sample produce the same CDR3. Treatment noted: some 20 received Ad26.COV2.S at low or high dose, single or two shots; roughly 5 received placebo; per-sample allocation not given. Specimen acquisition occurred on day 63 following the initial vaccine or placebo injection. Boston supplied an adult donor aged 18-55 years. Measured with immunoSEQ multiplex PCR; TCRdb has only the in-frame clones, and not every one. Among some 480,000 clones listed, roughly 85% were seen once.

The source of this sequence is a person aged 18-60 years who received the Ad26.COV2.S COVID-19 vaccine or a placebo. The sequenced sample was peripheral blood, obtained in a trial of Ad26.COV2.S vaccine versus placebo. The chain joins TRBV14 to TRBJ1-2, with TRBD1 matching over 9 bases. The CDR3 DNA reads TGTGCCAGCAGCCCCACCGGACAGGGGCACATCGTAGACGGCTACACCTTC. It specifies CASSPTGQGHIVDGYTF.